These 8 T cell receptor beta chains came from one sample sequenced in a study of shared clonotypes between healthy human individuals. Libraries were prepared by immunoSEQ multiplex PCR; TCRdb keeps only in-frame clonotypes and omits some of them. This table has 2.3 million or so clones, just over 90% appearing once. Sequencing was done on a sample of naive CD4+ T cells from PBMCs. Subset described: CD45RA+ positively selected. The receptors originated from a young man in good health. Some clones in this sample may be carry-over from other donors' samples.

The chain employs TRBV19 and TRBJ2-7, with 9 bases identical to TRBD1. The CDR3 has 15 residues. Germline V gene lookup returns CDR1 LNHDA and CDR2 SQIVND (reference sequence). Unmatched junction bases numbered 6, after V lost 3 bases and J lost 3 bases. The CDR3 bases are TGTGCCAGTAGTATTGGACAGGGGATCGTCTACGAGCAGTACTTC. Encoded protein: CASSIGQGIVYEQYF.

The chain employs TRBV5-1 and TRBJ2-7; 13 bases are shared with TRBD2. Unmatched junction bases numbered 4, after V lost 4 bases and J lost 3 bases. Germline V gene sequence: CDR1 SGHRS, CDR2 YFSETQ. The CDR3 contains 15 residues. CDR3 protein: CASSPGLAGLYEQYF. Here the CDR3 DNA reads TGCGCCAGCAGCCCGGGACTAGCGGGGCTCTACGAGCAGTACTTC.

The V and J genes are TRBV11-2 and TRBJ2-3; D gene uncertain. This CDR3 has 15 amino acids. Germline V gene data show CDR1 as SGHAT and CDR2 as FQNNGV. The V gene lost 5 bases and the J gene lost 3 bases, with 15 bases spanning the gap. The CDR3 region is CASSPRVFGTDTQYF. CDR3 coding DNA: TGTGCCAGCAGCCCTAGGGTGTTTGGGACAGATACGCAGTATTTT.

This clone turned up a few times. V usage is TRBV29-1 and J usage is TRBJ2-1; possible D gene TRBD1, 5 bases. Trimming removed 2 bases from V and 1 base from J, with 6 bases in between. This CDR3 contains 13 residues. CDR1 and CDR2 (germline): SQVTM, ANQGSEA. CDR3 loop: CSVERGSYNEQFF. CDR3 bases: TGCAGCGTTGAAAGGGGTTCCTACAATGAGCAGTTCTTC.

This clone was detected only once. The rearrangement links TRBV27 to TRBJ2-5; D uncertain. Germline V gene sequence: CDR1 MNHEY, CDR2 SMNVEV (reference sequence). CDR3 length equals 12 residues. Trimming shortened V by 6 bases and J by 4 bases, and 9 bases separated the two germline ends. This CDR3 reads CASRSVGETQYF. The CDR3 bases are TGTGCCAGCAGGAGTGTGGGAGAGACCCAGTACTTC.

This chain connects TRBV4-1 to TRBJ2-7; 7 nucleotides align to TRBD1. Unmatched junction bases numbered 17, after V lost 1 base and J lost 8 bases. This CDR3 comprises 17 residues. Per the germline V gene, CDR1 is MGHRA and CDR2 is YSYEKL. The CDR3 is CASSQVGAPRGINQQYF. The CDR3, as DNA: TGCGCCAGCAGCCAAGTGGGGGCCCCCAGGGGGATAAATCAGCAGTACTTC.

This chain connects TRBV4-2 to TRBJ2-1; D is perhaps TRBD1 or TRBD2 (5 bases each). V was trimmed by 6 bases and J by 8 bases, leaving 17 bases between them. Looked up from germline, CDR1 is LGHNA and CDR2 is YNFKEQ. The CDR3 sequence is 14 residues long. The CDR3 spells CASRSRDPWDEQFF. The CDR3 DNA follows: TGTGCCAGCAGATCCCGGGACCCCTGGGATGAGCAGTTCTTC.

This chain connects TRBV2 to TRBJ1-4, with D perhaps TRBD1 (5 bases). CDR1 is SNHLY and CDR2 is FYNNEI in the germline V gene. V was cut by 0 bases and J by 4 bases, with 12 bases left in between. This CDR3 spans 16 amino acids. Here the CDR3 reads CASSEAGRGINEKLFF. CDR3 nucleotide sequence: TGTGCCAGCAGTGAAGCCGGGAGGGGCATTAATGAAAAACTGTTTTTT. The variable domain in full, with the rest retrieved from reference TRBV2 and TRBJ1-4, is EPEVTQTPSHQVTQMGQEVILRCVPISNHLYFYWYRQILGQKVEFLVSFYNNEISEKSEIFDDQFSVERPDGSNFTLKIRSTKLEDSAMYFCASSEAGRGINEKLFFGSGTQLSVL.